What follows are 5 T cell receptor beta chains derived from one specimen sequenced in a study of blood T cell repertoires in COVID-19. TCRdb's table, derived via immunoSEQ multiplex PCR, lists solely in-frame clones and lacks some. The sample contains about 160,000 clones, 75% to 90% of which appear only once. The sequencing input was peripheral blood. Source of these receptors: a man aged 80 or over with acute or convalescent COVID-19.

V is TRBV4-1 and J is TRBJ1-1, with D uncertain. In germline, CDR1 is MGHRA, CDR2 YSYEKL. CDR3 length: 13 residues. V lost 0 bases, J lost 8 bases, and 10 bases lay in between. The CDR3 loop is CASSQDVTDEAFF. The CDR3 DNA is TGCGCCAGCAGCCAAGATGTAACAGACGAAGCTTTCTTT.

This clone has only one observation. The chain is built from TRBV5-1 and TRBJ2-2, with D possibly matching TRBD1 (6 bases). Germline V gives CDR1 SGHRS, CDR2 YFSETQ. The CDR3 consists of 15 residues. Trimming left V 7 bases short and J 6 bases short, with 19 bases between. In nucleotides, the CDR3 is TGCGCCAGCGGAATAACAGGGTCTTTATCCGGGGAGCTGTTTTTT. Protein sequence: CASGITGSLSGELFF.

The rearrangement uses TRBV18 and TRBJ1-1, with TRBD1 identical over 9 bases. Germline V lookup: CDR1 KGHSH, CDR2 LQKENI. The junction had 6 bases not matched to a gene; V was cut back by 1 base and J by 0 bases. The CDR3 loop spans 17 amino acids. The CDR3, as DNA: TGTGCCAGCTCACCACTGGACAGGGGAGGTATGAACACTGAAGCTTTCTTT. This sequence encodes CASSPLDRGGMNTEAFF.

The chain links TRBV10-3 to TRBJ2-1, with 12 bases lining up with TRBD2. The CDR3 contains 14 residues. In germline, CDR1 is ENHRY, CDR2 SYGVKD. V lost 6 bases and J lost 10; bases outside the gene matches: 7. CDR3 sequence reads: CAIRKTSGSVEQFF. CDR3 in DNA: TGTGCCATCAGGAAGACTAGCGGGAGTGTCGAGCAGTTCTTC.

This chain connects TRBV6-1 to TRBJ2-1, with TRBD1 as a possible D gene (5 bases). Per the germline V gene, CDR1 is MNHNS and CDR2 is SASEGT. V lost 0 bases, J lost 7 bases, and 16 bases lay in between. The length of the CDR3 is 16 residues. The CDR3 region has the DNA TGTGCCAGCAGTGAAGCGCAGGGAACTCCGAAAAATGAGCAGTTCTTC. It yields the protein CASSEAQGTPKNEQFF.